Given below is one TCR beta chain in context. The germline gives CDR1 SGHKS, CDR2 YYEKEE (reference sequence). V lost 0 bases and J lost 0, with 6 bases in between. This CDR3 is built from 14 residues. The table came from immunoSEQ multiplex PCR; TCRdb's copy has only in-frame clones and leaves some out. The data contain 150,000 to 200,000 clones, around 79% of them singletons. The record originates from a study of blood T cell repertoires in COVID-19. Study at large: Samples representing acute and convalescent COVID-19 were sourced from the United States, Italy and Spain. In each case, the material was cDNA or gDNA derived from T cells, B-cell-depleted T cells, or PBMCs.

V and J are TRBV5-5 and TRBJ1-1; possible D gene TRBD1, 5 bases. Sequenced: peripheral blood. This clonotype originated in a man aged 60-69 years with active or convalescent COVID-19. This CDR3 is CASSLGRVNTEAFF. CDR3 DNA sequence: TGTGCCAGCAGCTTGGGCAGGGTGAACACTGAAGCTTTCTTT.